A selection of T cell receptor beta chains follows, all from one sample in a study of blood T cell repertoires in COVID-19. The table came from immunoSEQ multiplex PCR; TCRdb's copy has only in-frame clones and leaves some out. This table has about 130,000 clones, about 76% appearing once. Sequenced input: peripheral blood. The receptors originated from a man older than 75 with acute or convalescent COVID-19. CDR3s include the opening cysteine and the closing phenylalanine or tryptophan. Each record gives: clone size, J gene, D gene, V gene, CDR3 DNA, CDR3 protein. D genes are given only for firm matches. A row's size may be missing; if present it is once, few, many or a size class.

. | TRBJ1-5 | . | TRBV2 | TGTGCCAGCAGTGTATCGCTGGGGGGGAATCAGCCCCAGCATTTT | CASSVSLGGNQPQHF
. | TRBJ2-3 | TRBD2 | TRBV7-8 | TGTGCCAGCAGCTTACCAGCGGGGGGGGATACGCAGTATTTT | CASSLPAGGDTQYF
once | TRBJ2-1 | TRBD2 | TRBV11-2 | TGTGCCAGCAGCTTAAACGGGGGGACCTACAATGAGCAGTTCTTC | CASSLNGGTYNEQFF
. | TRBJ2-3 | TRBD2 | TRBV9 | TGTGCCAGCAGCGGAGTAAACAGCGGGGGGAGCGCAGATACGCAGTATTTT | CASSGVNSGGSADTQYF
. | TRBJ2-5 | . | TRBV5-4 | TGTGCCAGCAGCTTGGAGTACACGGAGACCCAGTACTTC | CASSLEYTETQYF
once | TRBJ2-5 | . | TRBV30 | TGTGCCTGGAGTAACGTTCCCCGGGGGGCCCAAGAGACCCAGTACTTC | CAWSNVPRGAQETQYF
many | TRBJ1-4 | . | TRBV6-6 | TGTGCCAGCGTTCGACGGGGGACTAATGAAAAACTGTTTTTT | CASVRRGTNEKLFF
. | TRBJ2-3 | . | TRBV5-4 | TGTGCCAGCAGCTTGGTTCTGGGGGGAATAACAGATACGCAGTATTTT | CASSLVLGGITDTQYF
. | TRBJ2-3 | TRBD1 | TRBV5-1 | TGCGCCAGCAGCTTGATGGGACAGGGGGTTACAGATACGCAGTATTTT | CASSLMGQGVTDTQYF
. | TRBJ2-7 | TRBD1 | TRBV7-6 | TGTGCCAGCAGCCCAAGTCGGGACAGACCCTACGAGCAGTACTTC | CASSPSRDRPYEQYF
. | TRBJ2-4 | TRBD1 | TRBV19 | TGTGCCAGTAGTGGGCTGGGACAGGGCGGGGACATTCAGTACTTC | CASSGLGQGGDIQYF
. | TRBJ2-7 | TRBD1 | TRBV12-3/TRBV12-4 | TGTGCCAGCAGTCCTGGGACAGGGTACGAGCAGTACTTC | CASSPGTGYEQYF
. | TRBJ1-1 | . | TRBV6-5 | TGTGCCAGCACCCCGGGACACCTTAACACTGAAGCTTTCTTT | CASTPGHLNTEAFF
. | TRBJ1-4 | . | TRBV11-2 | TGTGCCAGCAGCTTTATTCAGTCTGAAAAACTGTTTTTT | CASSFIQSEKLFF
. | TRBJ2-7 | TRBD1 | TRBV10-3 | TGTGCCATCAGTGAAGGCGGGACAGGTCCCTACGAGCAGTACTTC | CAISEGGTGPYEQYF
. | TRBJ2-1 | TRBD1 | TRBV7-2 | TGTGCCAGCAGGGTGGTGGGGACAGGGGTTTTTGAAGAGCAGTTCTTC | CASRVVGTGVFEEQFF
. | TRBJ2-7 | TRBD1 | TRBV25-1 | TGTGCCAGCAGTGAAAGGAAGGGACAGGGTCGCAACGAGCAGTACTTC | CASSERKGQGRNEQYF
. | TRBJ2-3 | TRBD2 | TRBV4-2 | TGTGCCAGCAGCCCCACGACTAGCGGGGGTGCAGATACGCAGTATTTT | CASSPTTSGGADTQYF
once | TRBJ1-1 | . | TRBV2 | TGTGCCAGCAGAGCCACCCAGGGGAAGAACACTGAAGCTTTCTTT | CASRATQGKNTEAFF
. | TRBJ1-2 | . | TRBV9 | TGTGCCAGCAGAGGGGGAGACTATGGCTACACCTTC | CASRGGDYGYTF
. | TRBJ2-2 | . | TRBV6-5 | TGTGCCAGCAGGAGGAACACCGGGGAGCTGTTTTTT | CASRRNTGELFF
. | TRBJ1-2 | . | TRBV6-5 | TGTGCCAGCAGTTACGGTTCAACAGGGAACTATGGCTACACCTTC | CASSYGSTGNYGYTF
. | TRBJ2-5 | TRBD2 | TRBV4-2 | TGTGCCAGCAGCCAATTAGGGACTAGCGGAACCCAAGAGACCCAGTACTTC | CASSQLGTSGTQETQYF
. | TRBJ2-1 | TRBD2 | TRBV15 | TGTGCCACCAGGGCTTCCTCGGGACTAGCGGGGTTCCCAGGGGAAAATGAGCAGTTCTTC | CATRASSGLAGFPGENEQFF
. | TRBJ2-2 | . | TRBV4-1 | TGCGCCAGCAGCCTCTTAGGGGGCACCGGGGAGCTGTTTTTT | CASSLLGGTGELFF
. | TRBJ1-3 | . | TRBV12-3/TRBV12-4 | TGTGCCAGCAGTCTCACAGTTGGAAACACCATATATTTT | CASSLTVGNTIYF
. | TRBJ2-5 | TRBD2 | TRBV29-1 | TGCAGCGTTGACGAAGTCTTGGGGACTAGCGGTAACCAAGAGACCCAGTACTTC | CSVDEVLGTSGNQETQYF
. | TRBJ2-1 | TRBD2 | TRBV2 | TGTGCCAGCAGTGTAAGGACTAGCGGGGCTAATGAGCAGTTCTTC | CASSVRTSGANEQFF
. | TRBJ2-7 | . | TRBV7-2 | TGTGCCAGCAGCTCTGCGGGGCAGGCCCTCTACGAGCAGTACTTC | CASSSAGQALYEQYF
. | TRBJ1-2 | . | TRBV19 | TGTGCCAGTGGGGGGGGTCCGGGAGGCTACACCTTC | CASGGGPGGYTF
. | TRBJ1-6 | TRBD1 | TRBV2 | TGTGCCAGCAGTAAACTGACAGGGGGGGGTTCACCCCTCCACTTT | CASSKLTGGGSPLHF
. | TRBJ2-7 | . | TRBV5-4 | TGTGCCAGCAGCCGATCGGTATCCGCCCGGGAGACCTACGAGCAGTACTTC | CASSRSVSARETYEQYF
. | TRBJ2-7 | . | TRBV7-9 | TGTGCCAGCAGCTTAGGGGCAGGGTTGTACGAGCAGTACTTC | CASSLGAGLYEQYF
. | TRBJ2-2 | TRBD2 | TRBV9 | TGTGCCAGCAGCCTTAGCGGGGGGTCGAACACCGGGGAGCTGTTTTTT | CASSLSGGSNTGELFF
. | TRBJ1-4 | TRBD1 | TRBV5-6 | TGTGCCAGCAGCTCTACAGGGGGCCTTAATGAAAAACTGTTTTTT | CASSSTGGLNEKLFF
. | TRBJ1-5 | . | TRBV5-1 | TGCGCCAGCAGCCCGTCAGGGGCAAATAATCAGCCCCAGCATTTT | CASSPSGANNQPQHF
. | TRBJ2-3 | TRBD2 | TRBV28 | TGTGCCAGCAGTCTCGGGAGGACGCAGTATTTT | CASSLGRTQYF
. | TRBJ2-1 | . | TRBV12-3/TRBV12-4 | TGTGCCAGCATTCCCTTCGAGGGCCATGAGCAGTTCTTC | CASIPFEGHEQFF
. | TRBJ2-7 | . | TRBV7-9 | TGTGCCAGCAGCTTAAGTCGCACCACTGACGAGCAGTACTTC | CASSLSRTTDEQYF
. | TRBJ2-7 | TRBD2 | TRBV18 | TGTGCCAGCTCACCGGGACTAGCGGGGGGCGAGCAGTACTTC | CASSPGLAGGEQYF
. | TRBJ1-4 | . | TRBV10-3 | TGTGCCATCACTCAGGCACTGGGTGAAAAACTGTTTTTT | CAITQALGEKLFF
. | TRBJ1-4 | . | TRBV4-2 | TGTGCCAGCTCACCTTTTCACGGGGAAAAACTGTTTTTT | CASSPFHGEKLFF